These 3 T cell receptor beta chains were all obtained from the same sample, sequenced in a study of blood T cell repertoires in COVID-19. Method: immunoSEQ multiplex PCR; TCRdb's copy keeps in-frame clones and lacks some. This table has under 150,000 clones, 80% to 85% appearing once. The sequenced sample was PBMCs or T cells enriched from blood (not recorded which). The receptors were gathered from a man in his forties with acute COVID-19.

The chain joins TRBV11-2 to TRBJ2-1; 10 bases align to TRBD2. This CDR3 region has 15 residues. Germline CDR1 and CDR2: SGHAT and FQNNGV. Trimming took 2 bases from V and 5 from J; bases not matched to a gene: 3. This chain's CDR3 is CASSLYLAGDNEQFF. DNA for the CDR3: TGTGCCAGCAGCTTATACCTAGCGGGAGACAATGAGCAGTTCTTC.

This clone appeared a few times. The gene calls are TRBV4-1 and TRBJ1-1, with 8 positions matching TRBD1. This CDR3 has 14 amino acids. V shed 4 bases and J 4 bases; nucleotides not matched to a gene: 5. The germline gives CDR1 MGHRA, CDR2 YSYEKL. CDR3 sequence reads: CASSLGQGGTEAFF. The CDR3, as DNA: TGCGCCAGCAGCCTTGGACAGGGAGGCACTGAAGCTTTCTTT.

V and J are TRBV10-3 and TRBJ2-1; 11 nucleotides align to TRBD1. V dropped 11 bases and J dropped 6; count of bases not matched to a gene: 6. CDR3 length: 13 residues. CDR1 is ENHRY and CDR2 is SYGVKD in the germline V gene. The CDR3 spells CAYGQGAVNEQFF. The CDR3 DNA reads as TGTGCCTATGGACAGGGGGCCGTCAATGAGCAGTTCTTC.